The 26 T cell receptor beta chains below come from one sample, sequenced in a study of T cell repertoires in cytomegalovirus infection. Each CDR3 protein is one row after TCRdb ran MiXCR on the reads. The sample has some 350,000 distinct CDR3 sequences, around a third seen once; the top ten hold approximately 15%. These receptors are not linked to any known antigen. Here the sequenced sample was cultured PBMCs, taken from culture after CMV antigen stimulation. These receptors all come from a human donor in good health (CMV status not recorded). Some clones in this sample may be carry-over from other donors' samples.

This clonotype showed up just a few times. The chain recombines TRBV7-2 with TRBJ2-3; 11 positions agree with TRBD1. Germline lookup yields CDR1 SGHTA and CDR2 FQGNSA. V dropped 4 bases and J dropped 7; count of bases not matched to a gene: 7. The CDR3 extends over 15 amino acids. CDR3 residues: CASSSRDRGEHTQYF. CDR3 sequence (DNA): TGTGCCAGCAGCTCACGGGACAGGGGGGAACATACGCAGTATTTT.

V is TRBV6-2 or TRBV6-3 and J is TRBJ2-4, with TRBD2 matching 9 bases. This CDR3 contains 17 residues. Germline V gene lookup returns CDR1 MNHEY and CDR2 SVGEGT. V was pared by 0 bases and J by 0 bases, with 3 bases of the junction left unmatched. CDR3 sequence: CASSYSIAGEAKNIQYF. The CDR3 nucleotides read TGTGCCAGCAGTTACTCGATAGCGGGAGAAGCCAAAAACATTCAGTACTTC.

In its sample, this clonotype was seen a few times. This chain uses TRBV28 with TRBJ2-3; no clear D gene. Trimming took off 5 bases at V and 7 bases at J, with 19 bases between the two ends. This CDR3 is 15 amino acids long. Germline assignment: CDR1 MDHEN and CDR2 SYDVKM. CDR3 sequence: CASSPPGFGSHTQYF. The CDR3 nucleotides are TGTGCCAGCAGTCCTCCCGGGTTTGGATCCCATACGCAGTATTTT.

J is TRBJ1-4 and V is TRBV7-8; the D gene is possibly TRBD1 (5 bases). This CDR3 region has 16 residues. Trimming pared 5 bases from V and 0 bases from J, leaving 13 bases between. Germline V CDR1 and CDR2: SGHVS, FQNEAQ. The CDR3 nucleotides are TGTGCCAGCAGCCCCTTCCGGGACGCAACTAATGAAAAACTGTTTTTT. Protein sequence: CASSPFRDATNEKLFF.

The chain is built from TRBV20-1 and TRBJ1-1; D not resolved. V lost 0 bases, J lost 1 base, and 9 bases lay in between. The germline V gene encodes CDR1 DFQATT and CDR2 SNEGSKA (reference sequence). The CDR3 sequence is 14 residues long. The CDR3: CSARDYPRNTEAFF. CDR3 DNA sequence: TGCAGTGCTAGAGATTACCCTCGGAACACTGAAGCTTTCTTT.

This clonotype was found a few times. This sequence joins TRBV28 and TRBJ2-1; 7 nucleotides match TRBD2. V lost 6 bases, J lost 0 bases, and 8 bases stayed unmatched. This CDR3 has 16 amino acids. The V gene's germline CDR1 is MDHEN and CDR2 SYDVKM. The CDR3 region has the DNA TGTGCCAGCAGGTGGACTAGGTCGAGCTCCTACAATGAGCAGTTCTTC. This translates into CASRWTRSSSYNEQFF.

This chain joins TRBV25-1 and TRBJ2-5; 11 nucleotides match TRBD2. The CDR3 covers 17 residues. The junction had 13 bases not matched to a gene; V was cut back by 3 bases and J by 7 bases. Germline V gene data show CDR1 as MGHDK and CDR2 as SYGVNS. The CDR3 sequence: CASSDPSHSGREGTQYF. The CDR3 bases are TGTGCCAGCAGTGACCCCTCCCATAGCGGGAGGGAGGGGACCCAGTACTTC. The full variable domain, rest sourced from reference TRBV25-1 and TRBJ2-5, is EADIYQTPRYLVIGTGKKITLECSQTMGHDKMYWYQQDPGMELHLIHYSYGVNSTEKGDLSSESTVSRIRTEHFPLTLESARPSHTSQYLCASSDPSHSGREGTQYFGPGTRLLVL.

The rearrangement links TRBV20-1 to TRBJ1-1, with D hard to call. Between the trimmed V and J ends, which lost 4 bases and 3 bases, there was a span of 9 bases. The CDR3 sequence is 12 residues long. Germline CDR1 is DFQATT and CDR2 is SNEGSKA (reference sequence). For the CDR3, the DNA is TGCAGTGCTAAACAGAGGGACACTGAAGCTTTCTTT. It yields the protein CSAKQRDTEAFF.

V is TRBV11-2 and J is TRBJ2-3; tentatively, D is TRBD1 (6 bases). CDR3 length: 15 residues. V was shortened by 0 bases and J by 4 bases, with 11 bases between the two germline ends. Per the germline V gene, CDR1 is SGHAT and CDR2 is FQNNGV. The CDR3 spells CASSLDPGHADTQYF. CDR3 nucleotide sequence: TGTGCCAGCAGCTTAGATCCGGGACATGCAGATACGCAGTATTTT.

V gene TRBV4-1 combines with J gene TRBJ2-7; 13 bases are a match to TRBD2. The germline V gene encodes CDR1 MGHRA and CDR2 YSYEKL. V dropped 4 bases and J dropped 5; count of bases not matched to a gene: 11. The CDR3 consists of 17 residues. The CDR3 region is CASSPSVGLAGVDEQYV. The CDR3 DNA reads TGCGCCAGCAGCCCATCCGTAGGACTAGCGGGAGTGGACGAGCAGTACGTC.

Comment on this clonotype: A read error may be the cause here, since a much bigger clone is one base away. This rearrangement joins TRBV7-6 to TRBJ2-2; no clear D. The V gene's germline CDR1 is SGHVS and CDR2 FNYEAQ. The ends were cut back, 6 bases at V and 1 base at J, with 6 bases in the middle. CDR3 size: 13 residues. The chain's CDR3 is CASRNKNTGELFF. CDR3 in DNA: TGTGCCAGCAGAAACAAGAACACCGGGGAGCTGTTTTTT. The complete variable domain, with remaining parts taken from reference TRBV7-6 and TRBJ2-2, reads GAGVSQSPRYKVTKRGQDVALRCDPISGHVSLYWYRQALGQGPEFLTYFNYEAQQDKSGLPNDRFSAERPEGSISTLTIQRTEQRDSAMYRCASRNKNTGELFFGEGSRLTVL.

The sample holds a few counts of this clonotype. This chain uses TRBV7-6 with TRBJ2-3; 10 nucleotides agree with TRBD2. CDR1 is SGHVS and CDR2 is FNYEAQ in the germline V gene. The CDR3 runs 16 residues. V shed 0 bases, J shed 5 bases, and the junction held 5 bases outside the gene matches. CDR3 region: CASSLAGTSALDTQYF. The CDR3 DNA is TGTGCCAGCAGCTTAGCCGGGACTAGCGCGTTAGATACGCAGTATTTT.

This chain links TRBV11-2 with TRBJ2-1; D is perhaps TRBD1 (5 bases). V lost 5 bases and J 7 bases, leaving 9 bases between the germline ends. Germline loops: CDR1 SGHAT, CDR2 FQNNGV. The CDR3 covers 12 residues. As DNA, the CDR3 is TGTGCCAGCAGCCTAAAGGGGAATGAGCAGTTCTTC. It codes for CASSLKGNEQFF.

The rearrangement joins TRBV20-1 to TRBJ2-1, with 9 bases matching TRBD2. The CDR3 is 12 amino acids. Germline lookup yields CDR1 DFQATT and CDR2 SNEGSKA (reference sequence). The V and J ends lost 1 base and 10 bases, in that order; junction bases with no gene match: 2. Here the CDR3 reads CSARVAGVEQFF. For the CDR3, the DNA is TGCAGTGCTAGAGTAGCGGGAGTCGAGCAGTTCTTC.

The chain employs TRBV7-2 and TRBJ2-4; D call uncertain. Germline CDR1 reads SGHTA; CDR2 reads FQGNSA. V was cut by 5 bases and J by 1 base, with 6 bases left in between. CDR3 length: 13 residues. The CDR3 sequence: CASSVGAKNIQYF. The CDR3 DNA reads as TGTGCCAGCAGCGTTGGGGCCAAAAACATTCAGTACTTC.

V gene TRBV28 combines with J gene TRBJ2-7; D is ambiguous. V was cut by 8 bases and J by 3 bases, with 5 bases left in between. This CDR3 comprises 10 residues. From germline, CDR1 is MDHEN and CDR2 SYDVKM. The CDR3 loop reads CASEVYEQYF. CDR3 sequence (DNA): TGTGCCAGCGAGGTCTACGAGCAGTACTTC.

J is TRBJ2-1 and V is TRBV7-8, with D possibly being TRBD2 (6 bases). The ends were cut back, 1 base at V and 12 bases at J, with 13 bases in the middle. Germline values: CDR1 SGHVS, CDR2 FQNEAQ. The CDR3 length is 13 residues. The CDR3 protein is CASSLVAGRGQFF. The DNA for the CDR3 is TGTGCCAGCAGCTTAGTTGCGGGAAGGGGGCAGTTCTTC.

The V call is TRBV6-1, the J call TRBJ1-2; 7 positions match TRBD1. This CDR3 contains 14 residues. Germline CDR1 reads MNHNS; CDR2 reads SASEGT. The junction had 7 bases not matched to a gene; V was cut back by 2 bases and J by 7 bases. The CDR3 DNA is TGTGCCAGCAGTGAACAGGGGGGGAGAGGTGGCTACACCTTC. Its protein is CASSEQGGRGGYTF.

The chain is built from TRBV6-6 and TRBJ1-5, with D perhaps matching TRBD1 (5 bases). This CDR3 contains 14 residues. From germline, CDR1 is MNHNY and CDR2 SVGAGI (reference sequence). The V and J ends lost 6 bases and 4 bases respectively, with 13 bases between them. The CDR3 sequence is CASSPRGPNQPQHF. The CDR3 region has the DNA TGTGCCAGCAGCCCCCGGGGACCGAATCAGCCCCAGCATTTT.

This clonotype was observed a few times. J is TRBJ2-5 and V is TRBV12-3 or TRBV12-4; 9 bases are shared with TRBD2. The trim removed 6 bases at V and 1 base at J, leaving 9 bases unmatched. The CDR3 runs to 16 residues. CDR3 in amino acids: CASRDSLAGVQETQYF. CDR3 sequence (DNA): TGTGCCAGCAGAGATAGCTTAGCGGGGGTCCAAGAGACCCAGTACTTC.

This clonotype was detected a few times. This chain connects TRBV12-3 or TRBV12-4 to TRBJ1-5, with TRBD1 matching over 7 bases. The CDR3 sequence is 14 residues long. The junction had 5 bases not matched to a gene; V was cut back by 4 bases and J by 5 bases. Here the CDR3 reads CASSSRQGDQPQHF. CDR3 bases: TGTGCCAGCAGTTCCCGGCAGGGGGATCAGCCCCAGCATTTT.

This clonotype was counted a few times. The chain recombines TRBV7-9 with TRBJ2-3; D uncertain. The V end lost 4 bases, the J end lost 6 bases, and 8 bases lay between the germline ends. The V gene's germline CDR1 is SEHNR and CDR2 FQNEAQ (reference sequence). The CDR3 totals 12 residues. CDR3 sequence (DNA): TGTGCCAGCAGCTCCCTCGCGGATACGCAGTATTTT. Protein sequence: CASSSLADTQYF.

The DNA for the CDR3 is TGTGCCAGTACCCAGAATCCCTACGCCGCAGATACGCAGTATTTT. Translating it yields CASTQNPYAADTQYF. The chain combines TRBV19 with TRBJ2-3; D call uncertain. Germline CDR1 reads LNHDA; CDR2 reads SQIVND (reference sequence). The CDR3 is 15 residues long. V lost 7 bases, J lost 4 bases, and 18 bases lay in between.

The rearrangement uses TRBV29-1 and TRBJ2-5; no definite D call. CDR1 is SQVTM, CDR2 ANQGSEA, per germline. CDR3 size: 12 residues. Trimming took off 3 bases at V and 2 bases at J, with 7 bases between the two ends. CDR3 sequence: CSVEPPQETQYF. CDR3 DNA: TGCAGCGTTGAGCCCCCTCAAGAGACCCAGTACTTC.

This clonotype was counted a few times. The rearrangement joins TRBV18 to TRBJ2-5, with TRBD2 identical over 9 bases. Germline V gives CDR1 KGHSH, CDR2 LQKENI. The CDR3 is 15 residues long. The ends lost 1 base at V and 4 bases at J; junction bases unmatched: 4. CDR3 in amino acids: CASSPLAGDGETQYF. The CDR3 DNA follows: TGTGCCAGCTCACCACTAGCGGGAGATGGAGAGACCCAGTACTTC.

This clonotype was picked up many times. CDR3 DNA sequence: TGTGCCAGCAGCTATGCCGGGACAGGGTTTGGCAAAAACATTCAGTACTTC. It encodes CASSYAGTGFGKNIQYF. The chain uses TRBV7-9 and TRBJ2-4, with 9 bases lining up with TRBD1. This CDR3 contains 17 residues. CDR1 SEHNR and CDR2 FQNEAQ come from the germline V gene (reference sequence). The V and J ends lost 4 bases and 3 bases, in that order; junction bases with no gene match: 10.